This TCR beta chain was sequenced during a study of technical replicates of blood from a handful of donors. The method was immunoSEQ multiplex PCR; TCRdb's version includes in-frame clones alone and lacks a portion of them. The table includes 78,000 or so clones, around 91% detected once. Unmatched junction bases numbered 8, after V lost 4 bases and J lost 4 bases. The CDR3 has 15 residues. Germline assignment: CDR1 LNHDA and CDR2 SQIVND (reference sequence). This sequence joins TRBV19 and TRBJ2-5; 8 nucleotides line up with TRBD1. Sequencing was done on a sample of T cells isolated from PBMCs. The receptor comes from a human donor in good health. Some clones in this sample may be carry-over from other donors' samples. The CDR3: CASSSQGAVGETQYF. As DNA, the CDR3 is TGTGCCAGTAGTAGTCAGGGGGCAGTTGGAGAGACCCAGTACTTC.